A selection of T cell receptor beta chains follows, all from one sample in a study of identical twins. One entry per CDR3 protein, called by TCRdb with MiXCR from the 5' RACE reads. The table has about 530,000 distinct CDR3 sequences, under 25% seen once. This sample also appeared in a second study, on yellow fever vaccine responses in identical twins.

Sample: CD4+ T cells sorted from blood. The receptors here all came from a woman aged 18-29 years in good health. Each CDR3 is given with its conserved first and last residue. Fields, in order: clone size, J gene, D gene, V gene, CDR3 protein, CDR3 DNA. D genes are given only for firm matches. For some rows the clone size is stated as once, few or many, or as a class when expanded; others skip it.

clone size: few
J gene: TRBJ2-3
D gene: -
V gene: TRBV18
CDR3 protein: CASSTSADTQYF
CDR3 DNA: TGTGCCAGCTCGACCTCCGCAGATACGCAGTATTTT

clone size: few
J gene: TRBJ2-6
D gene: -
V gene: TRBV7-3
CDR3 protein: CASSLKPTHSGANVLTF
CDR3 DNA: TGTGCCAGCAGCTTAAAGCCAACGCACTCTGGGGCCAACGTCCTGACTTTC

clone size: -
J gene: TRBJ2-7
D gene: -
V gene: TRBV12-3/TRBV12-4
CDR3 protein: CASMPTGYNEQYF
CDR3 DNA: TGTGCCAGCATGCCTACAGGGTACAACGAGCAGTACTTC

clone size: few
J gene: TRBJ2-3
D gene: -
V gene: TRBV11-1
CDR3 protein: CASSFHPPDLTDTQYF
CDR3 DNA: TGTGCCAGCAGCTTCCATCCCCCTGACCTCACAGATACGCAGTATTTT

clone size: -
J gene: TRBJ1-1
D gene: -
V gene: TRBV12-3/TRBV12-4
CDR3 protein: CASTQGRRTEAFF
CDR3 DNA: TGTGCCAGCACCCAGGGTAGGCGCACTGAAGCTTTCTTT

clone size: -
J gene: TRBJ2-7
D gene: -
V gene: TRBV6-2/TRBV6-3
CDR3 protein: CASSPPRVLGYEQYF
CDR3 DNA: TGTGCCAGCAGTCCCCCGCGGGTATTGGGCTACGAGCAGTACTTC

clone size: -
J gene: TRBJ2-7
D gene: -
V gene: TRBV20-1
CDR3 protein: CSARASGEGNYEQYF
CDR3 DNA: TGCAGTGCTAGAGCCTCGGGAGAGGGGAACTACGAGCAGTACTTC

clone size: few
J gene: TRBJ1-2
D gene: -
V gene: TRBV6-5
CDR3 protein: CASSYFGGQNGYTF
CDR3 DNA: TGTGCCAGCAGTTACTTTGGGGGCCAGAATGGCTACACCTTC

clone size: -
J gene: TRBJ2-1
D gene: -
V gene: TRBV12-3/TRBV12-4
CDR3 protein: CASSRPEGVYNEQFF
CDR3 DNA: TGTGCCAGCAGTCGGCCCGAGGGGGTTTACAATGAGCAGTTCTTC

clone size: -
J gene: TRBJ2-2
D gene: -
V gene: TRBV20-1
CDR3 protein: CSARAVGWELFF
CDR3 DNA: TGCAGTGCTAGAGCCGTGGGGTGGGAGCTGTTTTTT

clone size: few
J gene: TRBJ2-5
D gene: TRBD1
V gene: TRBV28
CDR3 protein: CASSFGQGIKETQYF
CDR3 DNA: TGTGCCAGCAGTTTTGGACAGGGTATAAAAGAGACCCAGTACTTC

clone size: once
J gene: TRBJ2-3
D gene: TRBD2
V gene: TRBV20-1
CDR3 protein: CSAGDSGGSTDTQYF
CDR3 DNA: TGCAGTGCTGGCGATAGCGGGGGAAGCACAGATACGCAGTATTTT

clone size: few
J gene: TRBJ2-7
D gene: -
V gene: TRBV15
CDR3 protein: CATSRPVPSYEQYF
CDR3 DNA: TGTGCCACCAGCAGACCGGTACCCTCCTACGAGCAGTACTTC

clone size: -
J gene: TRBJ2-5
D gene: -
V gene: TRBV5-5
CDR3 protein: CASSLKDSRGTQYF
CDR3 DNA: TGTGCCAGCAGCTTGAAGGACAGCCGCGGGACCCAGTACTTC

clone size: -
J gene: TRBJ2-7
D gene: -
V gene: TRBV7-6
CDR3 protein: CASSLYEGSYEQYF
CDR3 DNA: TGTGCCAGCAGCTTATACGAGGGGTCCTACGAGCAGTACTTC

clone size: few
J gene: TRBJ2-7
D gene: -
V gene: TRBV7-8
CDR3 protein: CASSFRPGLLKEQYF
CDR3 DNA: TGTGCCAGCAGCTTTCGCCCAGGGCTATTGAAAGAGCAGTACTTC

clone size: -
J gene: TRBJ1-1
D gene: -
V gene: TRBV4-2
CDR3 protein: CASSPGGTPSNTEAFF
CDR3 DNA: TGTGCCAGCAGCCCAGGTGGGACACCCAGTAACACTGAAGCTTTCTTT

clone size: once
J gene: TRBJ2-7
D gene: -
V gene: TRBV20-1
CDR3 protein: CSASGTTLEQYF
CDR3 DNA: TGCAGTGCCAGTGGGACCACCTTGGAGCAGTACTTC

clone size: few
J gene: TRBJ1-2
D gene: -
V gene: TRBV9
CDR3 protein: CASSVERDHNYGYTF
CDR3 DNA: TGTGCCAGCAGCGTAGAACGGGACCATAACTATGGCTACACCTTC

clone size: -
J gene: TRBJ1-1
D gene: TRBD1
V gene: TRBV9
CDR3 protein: CASSAQGQGSTEAFF
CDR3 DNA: TGTGCCAGCAGCGCACAGGGACAGGGGTCCACTGAAGCTTTCTTT

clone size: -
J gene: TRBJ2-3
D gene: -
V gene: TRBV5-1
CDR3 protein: CASSLVTTNTDTQYF
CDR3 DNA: TGCGCCAGCAGCTTGGTAACAACAAACACAGATACGCAGTATTTT

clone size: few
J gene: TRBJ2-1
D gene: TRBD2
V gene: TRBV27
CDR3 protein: CASLPVTSGGFKNEQFF
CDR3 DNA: TGTGCCAGCCTTCCCGTGACTAGCGGGGGGTTTAAGAATGAGCAGTTCTTC

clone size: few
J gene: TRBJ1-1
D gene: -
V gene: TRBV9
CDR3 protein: CASSVGSTPGFSEAFF
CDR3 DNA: TGTGCCAGCAGCGTAGGCTCAACCCCAGGCTTTTCTGAAGCTTTCTTT

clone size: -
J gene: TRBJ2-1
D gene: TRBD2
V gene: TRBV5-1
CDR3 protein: CASSLAIAGGPHEQFF
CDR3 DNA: TGCGCCAGCAGCTTGGCCATAGCGGGAGGGCCGCATGAGCAGTTCTTC

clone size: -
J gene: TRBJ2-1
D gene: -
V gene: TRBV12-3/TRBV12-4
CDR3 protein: CAFCPSFGRGLSSYNEQFF
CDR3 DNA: TGTGCCTTCTGCCCCTCTTTCGGGCGGGGCCTTAGCTCCTACAATGAGCAGTTCTTC

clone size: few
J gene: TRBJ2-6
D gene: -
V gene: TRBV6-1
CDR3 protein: CASSEITAGLGSGANVLTF
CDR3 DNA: TGTGCCAGCAGTGAAATCACGGCAGGGTTGGGCTCTGGGGCCAACGTCCTGACTTTC

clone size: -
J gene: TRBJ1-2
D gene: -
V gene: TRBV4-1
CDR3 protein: CASSQQGQTNYGYTF
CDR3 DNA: TGCGCCAGCAGCCAACAAGGACAGACCAACTATGGCTACACCTTC

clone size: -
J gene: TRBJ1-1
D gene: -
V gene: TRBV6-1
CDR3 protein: CASSPGQRGETEAFF
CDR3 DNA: TGTGCCAGCAGCCCAGGCCAGAGAGGGGAGACTGAAGCTTTCTTT

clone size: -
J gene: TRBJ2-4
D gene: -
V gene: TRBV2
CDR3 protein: CASSLEGYIQYF
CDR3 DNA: TGTGCCAGCAGTCTCGAAGGGTACATTCAGTACTTC

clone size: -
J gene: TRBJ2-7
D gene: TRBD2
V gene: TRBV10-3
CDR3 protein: CAISGGTSGRSEQYF
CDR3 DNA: TGTGCCATCAGTGGTGGGACTAGCGGGAGGTCCGAGCAGTACTTC

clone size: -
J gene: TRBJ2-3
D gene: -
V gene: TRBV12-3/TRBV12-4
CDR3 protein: CASSPPTGFTDTQYF
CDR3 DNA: TGTGCCAGCAGTCCCCCGACAGGTTTCACAGATACGCAGTATTTT

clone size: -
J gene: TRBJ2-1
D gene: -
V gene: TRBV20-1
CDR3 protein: CSAYNNEQFF
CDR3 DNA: TGCAGTGCCTACAACAATGAGCAGTTCTTC

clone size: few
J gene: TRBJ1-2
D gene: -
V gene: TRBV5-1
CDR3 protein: CASSPSPGNGYTF
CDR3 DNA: TGCGCCAGCAGCCCGTCACCAGGGAATGGCTACACCTTC

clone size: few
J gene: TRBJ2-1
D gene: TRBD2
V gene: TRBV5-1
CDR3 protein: CASSPGLAGGNPSYNEQFF
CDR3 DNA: TGCGCCAGCAGCCCGGGACTAGCGGGGGGAAACCCTTCCTACAATGAGCAGTTCTTC

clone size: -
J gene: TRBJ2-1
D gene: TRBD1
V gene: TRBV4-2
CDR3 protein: CASSQVLDRGPFEQFF
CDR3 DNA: TGTGCCAGCAGCCAAGTTTTGGACAGGGGTCCCTTTGAGCAGTTCTTC

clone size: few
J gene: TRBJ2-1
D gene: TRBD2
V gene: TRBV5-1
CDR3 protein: CASSSGASGDNEQFF
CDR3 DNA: TGCGCCAGCAGTAGTGGGGCTAGCGGGGACAATGAGCAGTTCTTC

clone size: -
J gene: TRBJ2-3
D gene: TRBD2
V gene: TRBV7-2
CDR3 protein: CASRRTSGTGADTQYF
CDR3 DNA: TGTGCCAGCAGGAGGACTAGCGGGACTGGGGCAGATACGCAGTATTTT

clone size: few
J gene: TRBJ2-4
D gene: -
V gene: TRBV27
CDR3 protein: CASSPLTGLLAKNIQYF
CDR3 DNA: TGTGCCAGCAGTCCCTTAACGGGGTTGCTAGCCAAAAACATTCAGTACTTC

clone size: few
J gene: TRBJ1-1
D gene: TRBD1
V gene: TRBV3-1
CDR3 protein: CASSQTTGGTEAFF
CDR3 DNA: TGTGCCAGCAGCCAAACCACAGGGGGGACTGAAGCTTTCTTT

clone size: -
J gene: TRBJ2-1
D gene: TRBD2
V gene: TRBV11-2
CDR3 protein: CASSLEGGWYNEQFF
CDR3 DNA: TGTGCCAGCAGCTTGGAGGGAGGGTGGTACAATGAGCAGTTCTTC

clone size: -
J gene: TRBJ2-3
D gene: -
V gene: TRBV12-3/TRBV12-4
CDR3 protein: CASSLRWGGTDTQYF
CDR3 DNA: TGTGCCAGCAGTTTAAGGTGGGGTGGCACAGATACGCAGTATTTT

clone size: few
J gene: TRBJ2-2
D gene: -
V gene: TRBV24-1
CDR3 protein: CATRPVDTGELFF
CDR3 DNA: TGTGCCACCAGGCCCGTTGACACCGGGGAGCTGTTTTTT

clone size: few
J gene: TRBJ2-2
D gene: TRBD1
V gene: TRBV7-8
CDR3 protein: CASSAGTGGELFF
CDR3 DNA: TGTGCCAGCAGCGCAGGGACAGGCGGGGAGCTGTTTTTT

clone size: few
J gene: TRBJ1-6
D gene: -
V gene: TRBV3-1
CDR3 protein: CASSQYSNSPLHF
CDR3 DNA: TGTGCCAGCAGCCAATACTCCAATTCACCCCTCCACTTT

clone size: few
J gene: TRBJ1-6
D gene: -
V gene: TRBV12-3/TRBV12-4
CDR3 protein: CASSLAGRNSPLHF
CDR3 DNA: TGTGCCAGCAGTTTAGCAGGTCGGAATTCACCCCTCCACTTT

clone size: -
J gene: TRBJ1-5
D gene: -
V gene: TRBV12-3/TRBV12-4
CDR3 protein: CASSLGTVLNQPQHF
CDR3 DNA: TGTGCCAGCAGTTTAGGGACAGTTCTTAATCAGCCCCAGCATTTT

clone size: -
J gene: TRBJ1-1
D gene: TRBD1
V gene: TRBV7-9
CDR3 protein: CASSQDRANTEAFF
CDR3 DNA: TGTGCCAGCAGCCAGGACAGGGCGAACACTGAAGCTTTCTTT

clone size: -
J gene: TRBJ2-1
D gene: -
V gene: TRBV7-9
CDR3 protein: CASSAAPLQDEQFF
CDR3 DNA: TGTGCCAGCAGTGCGGCCCCTTTACAGGATGAGCAGTTCTTC

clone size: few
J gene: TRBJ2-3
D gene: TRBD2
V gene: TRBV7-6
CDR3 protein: CASSLVAGDPDTQYF
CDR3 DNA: TGTGCCAGCAGCTTAGTAGCGGGAGATCCGGATACGCAGTATTTT

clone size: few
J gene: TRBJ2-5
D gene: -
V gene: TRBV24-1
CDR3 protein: CATSDWAGSETQYF
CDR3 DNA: TGTGCCACCAGTGATTGGGCAGGGTCGGAGACCCAGTACTTC

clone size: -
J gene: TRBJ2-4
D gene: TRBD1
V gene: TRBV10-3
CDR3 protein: CAISETGGRDIQYF
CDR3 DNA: TGTGCCATCAGTGAAACAGGGGGCCGGGACATTCAGTACTTC

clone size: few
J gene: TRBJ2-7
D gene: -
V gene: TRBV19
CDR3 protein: CASSIVETGRYEQYF
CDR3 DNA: TGTGCCAGTAGTATAGTGGAAACAGGACGGTACGAGCAGTACTTC

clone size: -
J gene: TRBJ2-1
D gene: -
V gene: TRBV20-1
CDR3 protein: CSATGLAYNEQFF
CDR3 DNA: TGCAGTGCAACGGGACTGGCTTACAATGAGCAGTTCTTC

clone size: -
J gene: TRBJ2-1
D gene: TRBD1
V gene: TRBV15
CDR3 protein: CATSGSSGTGIQWEQFF
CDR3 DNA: TGTGCCACCAGCGGCTCCTCCGGGACAGGGATACAATGGGAGCAGTTCTTC

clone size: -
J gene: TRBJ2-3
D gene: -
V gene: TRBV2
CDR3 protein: CASCDYVRALGRTDTQYF
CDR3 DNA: TGTGCCAGCTGTGACTATGTCCGGGCGCTAGGACGCACAGATACGCAGTATTTT